This T cell receptor beta chain was sequenced in a study of blood T cell repertoires in COVID-19. Study-wide background: T cells, B-cell-depleted T cells, or PBMCs provided the cDNA or gDNA that served as material.

Assay used: immunoSEQ multiplex PCR; TCRdb lists only in-frame clones, some missing. The sample records some 230,000 clones, roughly four fifths being singletons. This CDR3 region has 13 residues. V was shortened by 5 bases and J by 4 bases, with 9 bases between the two germline ends. Per germline, CDR1 SGHAT and CDR2 FQDESV (reference sequence). Sequencing used peripheral blood. The chain uses TRBV11-1 and TRBJ1-5; the D gene is possibly TRBD1 (6 bases). This clonotype was obtained from a woman at least 80 years old with COVID-19, enrolled during active disease. Written as DNA, the CDR3 is TGTGCCAGCAGCCCAGGGGCGAATCAGCCCCAGCATTTT. Translated: CASSPGANQPQHF.